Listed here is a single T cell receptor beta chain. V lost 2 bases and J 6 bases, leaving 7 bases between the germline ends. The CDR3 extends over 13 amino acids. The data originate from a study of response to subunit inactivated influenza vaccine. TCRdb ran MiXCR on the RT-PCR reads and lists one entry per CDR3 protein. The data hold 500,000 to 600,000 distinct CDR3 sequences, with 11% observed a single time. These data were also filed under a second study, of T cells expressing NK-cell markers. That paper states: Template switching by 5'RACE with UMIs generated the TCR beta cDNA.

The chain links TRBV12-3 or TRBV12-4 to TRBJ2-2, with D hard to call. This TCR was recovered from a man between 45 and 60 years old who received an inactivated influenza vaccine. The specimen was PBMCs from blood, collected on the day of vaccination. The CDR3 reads CASSLHKAGELFF. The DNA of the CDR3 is TGTGCCAGCAGTTTACACAAGGCCGGGGAGCTGTTTTTT.